Listed here are 3 T cell receptor beta chains from one sample, sequenced in a study of cytomegalovirus exposure and HLA in healthy donors. PCR involved 60 Vbeta and 13 Jbeta primers. The table came from immunoSEQ multiplex PCR; TCRdb's copy has only in-frame clones and leaves some out. The sample lists roughly 100,000 clones, more than 65% occurring once. Sequencing was done on a sample of PBMCs. These receptors originate from a woman aged 18-29 years in good health and CMV-seropositive.

The J gene is TRBJ2-5, the V gene TRBV11-3; 7 bases agree with TRBD2. Germline loops: CDR1 SGHNT, CDR2 YENEEA. The length of the CDR3 is 16 residues. After removal of 2 bases from V and 4 bases from J, the junction contained 10 bases not matched to a gene. CDR3 coding DNA: TGTGCCAGCAGCTTAACGGCTAGCGGCGACCGAGAGACCCAGTACTTC. This encodes CASSLTASGDRETQYF.

The chain carries TRBV5-1 and TRBJ2-2, with 8 nucleotides matching TRBD2. The J segment lost 0 bases and the V segment lost 4 bases, leaving 2 bases of the junction unmatched. Germline loops: CDR1 SGHRS, CDR2 YFSETQ. CDR3 length equals 15 residues. CDR3 bases: TGCGCCAGCAGCCCGGGAGGGACGAACACCGGGGAGCTGTTTTTT. This gives the protein CASSPGGTNTGELFF.

Comments on this clone: The identical CDR3 is also encoded by other nucleotide sequences in the sample. The chain has TRBV27 and TRBJ2-1; 13 bases are a match to TRBD2. The V gene end was trimmed by 6 bases and the J gene end by 10 bases; junction bases not matched to a gene: 6. Germline V gene sequence: CDR1 MNHEY, CDR2 SMNVEV (reference sequence). This CDR3 has 14 amino acids. The CDR3 reads CASSPGLAGVEQFF. The CDR3 region has the DNA TGTGCCAGCAGCCCCGGACTAGCGGGAGTCGAGCAGTTCTTC.